The rows below give T cell receptor beta chains drawn from one sample of a study of OX40 agonist ivuxolimab in advanced cancers. Generated by immunoSEQ multiplex PCR, the TCRdb table keeps only in-frame clones and is missing some. The sample comprises 50,000 to 60,000 clones, around 85% of which are singletons, and around 14% rests with the top ten. The sequencing used CD4+ or CD8+ T cells sorted from blood, collected in a trial of the OX40 agonist ivuxolimab. Receptors originate from an adult with an advanced solid tumor such as melanoma, head and neck, liver or kidney cancer. Both conserved end residues are part of each CDR3. D genes are given only for firm matches. Some rows mark clone size as missing; the rest say once, few, many or name a class of expanded clone.

v_call: TRBV5-6; clone_size: NA; j_call: TRBJ1-4; d_call: NA; cdr3_aa: CASSEGPGWGSNEKLFF; cdr3_nt: TGTGCCAGCAGCGAAGGGCCAGGTTGGGGGAGTAATGAAAAACTGTTTTTT
v_call: TRBV15; clone_size: NA; j_call: TRBJ1-5; d_call: NA; cdr3_aa: CATSRGPEGQPQHF; cdr3_nt: TGTGCCACCAGCAGAGGTCCGGAGGGTCAGCCCCAGCATTTT
v_call: TRBV5-6; clone_size: NA; j_call: TRBJ2-1; d_call: TRBD2; cdr3_aa: CASSLDPGLADEQFF; cdr3_nt: TGTGCCAGCAGCTTGGATCCGGGACTAGCAGATGAGCAGTTCTTC
v_call: TRBV27; clone_size: NA; j_call: TRBJ2-5; d_call: TRBD1; cdr3_aa: CASSLQWDSQEETQYF; cdr3_nt: TGTGCCAGCAGCTTGCAGTGGGACAGCCAAGAAGAGACCCAGTACTTC
v_call: TRBV27; clone_size: NA; j_call: TRBJ2-7; d_call: TRBD1; cdr3_aa: CASSNDRGGNNEQYF; cdr3_nt: TGTGCCAGCAGTAATGACAGGGGGGGAAACAACGAGCAGTACTTC
v_call: TRBV19; clone_size: NA; j_call: TRBJ2-7; d_call: NA; cdr3_aa: CASSVEGRFGYEQYF; cdr3_nt: TGTGCCAGTAGTGTCGAGGGGAGGTTTGGGTACGAGCAGTACTTC
v_call: TRBV19; clone_size: NA; j_call: TRBJ2-1; d_call: NA; cdr3_aa: CASSGGLGNEQFF; cdr3_nt: TGTGCCAGTAGTGGAGGTCTCGGCAATGAGCAGTTCTTC
v_call: TRBV5-6; clone_size: NA; j_call: TRBJ2-2; d_call: TRBD1; cdr3_aa: CASSVGQAGELFF; cdr3_nt: TGTGCCAGCAGCGTGGGACAGGCCGGGGAGCTGTTTTTT
v_call: TRBV5-6; clone_size: NA; j_call: TRBJ1-2; d_call: TRBD1; cdr3_aa: CASSLGTPDRRGGYTF; cdr3_nt: TGTGCCAGCAGCTTGGGAACCCCGGACAGGAGAGGAGGCTACACCTTC
v_call: TRBV13; clone_size: NA; j_call: TRBJ2-3; d_call: NA; cdr3_aa: CASSAAGTSFSTDTQYF; cdr3_nt: TGTGCCAGCAGCGCCGCCGGGACCTCGTTTAGCACAGATACGCAGTATTTT
v_call: TRBV5-4; clone_size: NA; j_call: TRBJ2-7; d_call: TRBD1; cdr3_aa: CASSLMDRRYEQYF; cdr3_nt: TGTGCCAGCAGCTTGATGGACAGGCGCTACGAGCAGTACTTC
v_call: TRBV7-6; clone_size: NA; j_call: TRBJ2-5; d_call: NA; cdr3_aa: CASTLNRGGETQYF; cdr3_nt: TGTGCCAGCACCCTAAATAGGGGGGGAGAGACCCAGTACTTC
v_call: TRBV19; clone_size: NA; j_call: TRBJ1-4; d_call: NA; cdr3_aa: CASGPRGDEKLFF; cdr3_nt: TGTGCCAGCGGCCCCCGCGGTGATGAAAAACTGTTTTTT
v_call: TRBV4-3; clone_size: NA; j_call: TRBJ2-5; d_call: TRBD2; cdr3_aa: CASSQDLAGQETQYF; cdr3_nt: TGCGCCAGCAGCCAAGATCTAGCGGGGCAAGAGACCCAGTACTTC
v_call: TRBV11-2; clone_size: NA; j_call: TRBJ1-2; d_call: NA; cdr3_aa: CASSLVARSNYGYTF; cdr3_nt: TGTGCCAGCAGCTTAGTAGCCCGCAGTAACTATGGCTACACCTTC
v_call: TRBV6-6; clone_size: NA; j_call: TRBJ2-2; d_call: NA; cdr3_aa: CASSYLRETGELFF; cdr3_nt: TGTGCCAGCAGTTACCTCAGGGAGACCGGGGAGCTGTTTTTT
v_call: TRBV9; clone_size: once; j_call: TRBJ2-3; d_call: NA; cdr3_aa: CASSVATAQLTDTQYF; cdr3_nt: TGTGCCAGCAGCGTAGCTACGGCACAACTCACAGATACGCAGTATTTT
v_call: TRBV5-1; clone_size: NA; j_call: TRBJ2-3; d_call: NA; cdr3_aa: CASSLARAGAADTQYF; cdr3_nt: TGCGCCAGCAGCTTGGCGAGGGCAGGGGCGGCAGATACGCAGTATTTT
v_call: TRBV4-3; clone_size: NA; j_call: TRBJ1-1; d_call: NA; cdr3_aa: CASSQDVGGAYEAFF; cdr3_nt: TGCGCCAGCAGCCAAGATGTAGGGGGGGCCTATGAAGCTTTCTTT
v_call: TRBV7-8; clone_size: NA; j_call: TRBJ2-3; d_call: NA; cdr3_aa: CASSLNVRDTQYF; cdr3_nt: TGTGCCAGCAGCTTAAACGTCAGAGATACGCAGTATTTT
v_call: TRBV4-1; clone_size: NA; j_call: TRBJ1-2; d_call: NA; cdr3_aa: CASSQEITGGLLVDGYTF; cdr3_nt: TGCGCCAGCAGCCAAGAAATAACAGGAGGGCTTTTAGTTGATGGCTACACCTTC
v_call: TRBV2; clone_size: NA; j_call: TRBJ2-7; d_call: TRBD2; cdr3_aa: CASSGGSGGPGSYEQYF; cdr3_nt: TGTGCCAGCAGTGGCGGTAGCGGGGGTCCGGGATCCTACGAGCAGTACTTC
v_call: TRBV4-1; clone_size: NA; j_call: TRBJ1-4; d_call: NA; cdr3_aa: CASSHPMGTATEKLFF; cdr3_nt: TGCGCCAGCAGCCACCCAATGGGAACAGCCACGGAAAAACTGTTTTTT
v_call: TRBV30; clone_size: NA; j_call: TRBJ2-7; d_call: NA; cdr3_aa: CAWSEGDHYEQYF; cdr3_nt: TGTGCCTGGAGTGAGGGGGACCACTACGAGCAGTACTTC
v_call: TRBV4-1; clone_size: once; j_call: TRBJ2-3; d_call: TRBD2; cdr3_aa: CASSQTSGASTDTQYF; cdr3_nt: TGCGCCAGCAGCCAAACTAGCGGAGCAAGCACAGATACGCAGTATTTT
v_call: TRBV5-6; clone_size: NA; j_call: TRBJ2-3; d_call: NA; cdr3_aa: CASSLGDTQYF; cdr3_nt: TGTGCCAGCAGCTTGGGTGATACGCAGTATTTT
v_call: TRBV9; clone_size: NA; j_call: TRBJ2-1; d_call: TRBD2; cdr3_aa: CASSATSGGPGRPGEQFF; cdr3_nt: TGTGCCAGCAGCGCGACTAGCGGGGGGCCCGGAAGGCCCGGTGAGCAGTTCTTC
v_call: TRBV4-1; clone_size: NA; j_call: TRBJ1-1; d_call: NA; cdr3_aa: CASSQAGGNTEAFF; cdr3_nt: TGCGCCAGCAGCCAGGCGGGGGGTAACACTGAAGCTTTCTTT
v_call: TRBV6-5; clone_size: NA; j_call: TRBJ2-7; d_call: NA; cdr3_aa: CTSSAARGSYEQYF; cdr3_nt: TGTACCAGCAGCGCGGCCAGGGGCTCCTACGAGCAGTACTTC
v_call: TRBV13; clone_size: NA; j_call: TRBJ2-1; d_call: NA; cdr3_aa: CASSLRTGGEQFF; cdr3_nt: TGTGCCAGCAGCCTTCGGACTGGTGGGGAGCAGTTCTTC
v_call: TRBV30; clone_size: NA; j_call: TRBJ2-3; d_call: NA; cdr3_aa: CACDRSGGDTQYF; cdr3_nt: TGTGCCTGCGACAGGTCTGGGGGAGATACGCAGTATTTT
v_call: TRBV6-4; clone_size: NA; j_call: TRBJ2-1; d_call: NA; cdr3_aa: CASSEWPGNEQFF; cdr3_nt: TGTGCCAGCAGTGAATGGCCGGGCAATGAGCAGTTCTTC
v_call: TRBV27; clone_size: once; j_call: TRBJ1-5; d_call: NA; cdr3_aa: CASSLSTPTAVSNQPQHF; cdr3_nt: TGTGCCAGCAGTTTATCGACCCCGACAGCGGTTAGCAATCAGCCCCAGCATTTT
v_call: TRBV19; clone_size: NA; j_call: TRBJ2-5; d_call: NA; cdr3_aa: CATKPPRTDQETQYF; cdr3_nt: TGTGCCACCAAACCCCCAAGGACAGATCAAGAGACCCAGTACTTC
v_call: TRBV11-2; clone_size: NA; j_call: TRBJ1-5; d_call: NA; cdr3_aa: CASSSTAGGNQPQHF; cdr3_nt: TGTGCCAGCAGCTCGACGGCGGGGGGCAATCAGCCCCAGCATTTT
v_call: TRBV30; clone_size: NA; j_call: TRBJ1-6; d_call: NA; cdr3_aa: CAWSVQGDSPLHF; cdr3_nt: TGTGCCTGGAGTGTACAAGGGGACTCACCCCTCCACTTT
v_call: TRBV7-2; clone_size: NA; j_call: TRBJ2-7; d_call: TRBD1; cdr3_aa: CASSPGTDYEQYF; cdr3_nt: TGTGCCAGCAGCCCTGGGACAGACTACGAGCAGTACTTC
v_call: TRBV19; clone_size: NA; j_call: TRBJ1-2; d_call: NA; cdr3_aa: CASNHRANYGYTF; cdr3_nt: TGTGCCAGTAACCACAGAGCTAACTATGGCTACACCTTC
v_call: TRBV9; clone_size: once; j_call: TRBJ2-7; d_call: NA; cdr3_aa: CASSVAGNGYEQYF; cdr3_nt: TGTGCCAGCAGCGTAGCCGGAAATGGCTACGAGCAGTACTTC
v_call: TRBV7-3; clone_size: few; j_call: TRBJ2-2; d_call: NA; cdr3_aa: CASSSHLAGELFF; cdr3_nt: TGTGCCAGCAGCTCTCATCTCGCCGGGGAGCTGTTTTTT
v_call: TRBV9; clone_size: NA; j_call: TRBJ2-6; d_call: TRBD2; cdr3_aa: CASSVALAGGPGANVLTF; cdr3_nt: TGTGCCAGCAGCGTAGCTCTAGCGGGGGGGCCTGGGGCCAACGTCCTGACTTTC
v_call: TRBV11-3; clone_size: NA; j_call: TRBJ2-5; d_call: NA; cdr3_aa: CASSAAGAETQYF; cdr3_nt: TGTGCCAGCAGCGCCGCCGGGGCTGAGACCCAGTACTTC
v_call: TRBV6-5; clone_size: NA; j_call: TRBJ1-1; d_call: NA; cdr3_aa: CASSLSVRMNTEAFF; cdr3_nt: TGTGCCAGCAGCCTTTCTGTCCGGATGAACACTGAAGCTTTCTTT
v_call: TRBV6-1; clone_size: NA; j_call: TRBJ1-2; d_call: NA; cdr3_aa: CATRDLLPFQSGYTF; cdr3_nt: TGTGCCACCAGGGACCTCCTTCCTTTCCAGTCTGGCTACACCTTC
v_call: TRBV6-5; clone_size: NA; j_call: TRBJ2-1; d_call: NA; cdr3_aa: CASSSLLTYNEQFF; cdr3_nt: TGTGCCAGCAGTTCGCTTTTGACCTACAATGAGCAGTTCTTC
v_call: TRBV5-1; clone_size: NA; j_call: TRBJ2-7; d_call: TRBD1; cdr3_aa: CASSGTGQGGSYEQYF; cdr3_nt: TGCGCCAGCAGCGGGACCGGACAGGGGGGGTCCTACGAGCAGTACTTC